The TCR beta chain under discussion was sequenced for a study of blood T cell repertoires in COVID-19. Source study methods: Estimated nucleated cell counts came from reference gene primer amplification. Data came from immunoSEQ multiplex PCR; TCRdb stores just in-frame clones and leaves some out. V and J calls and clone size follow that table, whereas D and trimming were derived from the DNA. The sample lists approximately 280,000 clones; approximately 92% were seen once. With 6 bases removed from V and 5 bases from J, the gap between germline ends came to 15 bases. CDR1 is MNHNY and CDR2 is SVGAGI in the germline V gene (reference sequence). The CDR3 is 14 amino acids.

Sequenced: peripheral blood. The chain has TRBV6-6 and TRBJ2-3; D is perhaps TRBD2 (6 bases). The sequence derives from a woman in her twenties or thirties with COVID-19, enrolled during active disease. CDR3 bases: TGTGCCAGCAGCCAGCGGGCCCAGGGAGATACGCAGTATTTT. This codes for CASSQRAQGDTQYF.